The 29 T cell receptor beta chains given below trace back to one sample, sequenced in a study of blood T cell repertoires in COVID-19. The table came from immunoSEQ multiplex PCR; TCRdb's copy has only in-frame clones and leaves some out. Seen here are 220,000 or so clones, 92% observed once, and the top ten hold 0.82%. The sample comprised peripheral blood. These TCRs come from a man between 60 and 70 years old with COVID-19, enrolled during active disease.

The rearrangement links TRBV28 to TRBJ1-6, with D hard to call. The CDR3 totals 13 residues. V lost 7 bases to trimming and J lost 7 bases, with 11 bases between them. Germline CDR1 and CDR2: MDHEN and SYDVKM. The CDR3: CASTDPGNSPLHF. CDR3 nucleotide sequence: TGTGCCAGCACCGACCCGGGAAATTCACCCCTCCACTTT. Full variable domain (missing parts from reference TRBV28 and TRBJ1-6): DVKVTQSSRYLVKRTGEKVFLECVQDMDHENMFWYRQDPGLGLRLIYFSYDVKMKEKGDIPEGYSVSREKKERFSLILESASTNQTSMYLCASTDPGNSPLHFGNGTRLTVT.

Here the CDR3 DNA reads TGTGCCAGCAGCGTAGAGGTGAGGGTTGTACATGGCTACACCTTC. Protein: CASSVEVRVVHGYTF. The rearrangement joins TRBV9 to TRBJ1-2; no reliable D call. CDR3 size: 15 residues. The germline V gene has CDR1 SGDLS and CDR2 YYNGEE. Deletions cut 0 bases from V and 6 bases from J, with 15 bases between.

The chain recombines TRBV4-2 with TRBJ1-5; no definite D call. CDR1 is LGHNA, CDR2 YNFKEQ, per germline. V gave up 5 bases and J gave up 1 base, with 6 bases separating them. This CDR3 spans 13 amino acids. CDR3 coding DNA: TGTGCCAGCAGCTCTCTCAGCAATCAGCCCCAGCATTTT. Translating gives CASSSLSNQPQHF.

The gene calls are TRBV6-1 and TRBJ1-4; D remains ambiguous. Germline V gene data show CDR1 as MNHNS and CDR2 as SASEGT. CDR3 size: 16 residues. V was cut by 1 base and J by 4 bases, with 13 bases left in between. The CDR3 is CASSEGALRGNEKLFF. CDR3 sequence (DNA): TGTGCCAGCAGTGAAGGCGCGTTACGAGGTAATGAAAAACTGTTTTTT.

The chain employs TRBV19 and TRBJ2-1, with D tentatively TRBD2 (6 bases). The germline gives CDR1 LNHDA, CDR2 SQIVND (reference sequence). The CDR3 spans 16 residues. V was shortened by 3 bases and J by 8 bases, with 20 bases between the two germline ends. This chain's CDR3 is CASSIDVASVVYEQFF. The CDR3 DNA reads TGTGCCAGTAGTATCGATGTGGCTAGCGTAGTGTATGAGCAGTTCTTC. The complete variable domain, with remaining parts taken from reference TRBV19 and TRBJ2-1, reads DGGITQSPKYLFRKEGQNVTLSCEQNLNHDAMYWYRQDPGQGLRLIYYSQIVNDFQKGDIAEGYSVSREKKESFPLTVTSAQKNPTAFYLCASSIDVASVVYEQFFGPGTRLTVL.

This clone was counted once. The CDR3 spells CASNFTPDTTDTQYF. The CDR3 DNA reads TGCGCCAGCAACTTCACACCGGACACCACAGATACGCAGTATTTT. The V gene is TRBV5-1, the J gene TRBJ2-3; maybe TRBD1 (5 bases). The V end lost 6 bases, the J end lost 2 bases, and 16 bases lay between the germline ends. The CDR3 is made up of 15 amino acids. Germline V lookup: CDR1 SGHRS, CDR2 YFSETQ.

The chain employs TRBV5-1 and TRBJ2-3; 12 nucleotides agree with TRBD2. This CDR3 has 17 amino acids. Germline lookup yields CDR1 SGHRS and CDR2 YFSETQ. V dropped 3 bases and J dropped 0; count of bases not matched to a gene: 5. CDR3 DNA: TGCGCCAGCAGCTCGGGAGGGACTAGCGGGAGCACAGATACGCAGTATTTT. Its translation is CASSSGGTSGSTDTQYF.

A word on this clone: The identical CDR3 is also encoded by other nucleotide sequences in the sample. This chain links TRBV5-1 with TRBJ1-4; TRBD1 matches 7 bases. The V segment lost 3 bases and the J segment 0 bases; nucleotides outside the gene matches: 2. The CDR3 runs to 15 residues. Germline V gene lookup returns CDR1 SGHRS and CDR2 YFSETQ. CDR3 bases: TGCGCCAGCAGCTCCAGGGGGGCAACTAATGAAAAACTGTTTTTT. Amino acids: CASSSRGATNEKLFF.

CDR3 DNA: TGTGCCAGCAGTGCGGGTTTCGGCAATTCACCCCTCCACTTT. This sequence encodes CASSAGFGNSPLHF. This chain uses TRBV28 with TRBJ1-6; no definite D call. This CDR3 contains 14 residues. The germline CDR1 and CDR2 sequences are MDHEN and SYDVKM. Trimming pared 5 bases from V and 7 bases from J, leaving 12 bases between.

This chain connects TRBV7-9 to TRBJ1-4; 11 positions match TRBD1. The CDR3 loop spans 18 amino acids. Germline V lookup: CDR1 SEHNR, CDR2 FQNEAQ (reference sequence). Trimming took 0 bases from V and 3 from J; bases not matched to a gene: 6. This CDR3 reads CASSLAVGQGASNEKLFF. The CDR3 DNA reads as TGTGCCAGCAGCTTAGCGGTCGGACAGGGGGCTTCTAATGAAAAACTGTTTTTT.

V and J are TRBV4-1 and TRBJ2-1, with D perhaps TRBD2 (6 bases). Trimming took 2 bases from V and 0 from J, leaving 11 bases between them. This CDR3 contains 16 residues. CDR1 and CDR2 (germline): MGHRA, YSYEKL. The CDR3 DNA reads TGCGCCAGCAGCCAATCCCTAGCGAACTCCTACAATGAGCAGTTCTTC. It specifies CASSQSLANSYNEQFF.

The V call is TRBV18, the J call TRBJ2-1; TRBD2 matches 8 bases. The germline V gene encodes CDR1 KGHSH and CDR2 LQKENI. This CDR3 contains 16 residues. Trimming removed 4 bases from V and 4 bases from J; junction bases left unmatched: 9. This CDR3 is CASSQRAGEAYNEQFF. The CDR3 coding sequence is TGTGCCAGCTCACAAAGAGCGGGGGAGGCGTACAATGAGCAGTTCTTC. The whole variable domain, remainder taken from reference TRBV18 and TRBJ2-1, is NAGVMQNPRHLVRRRGQEARLRCSPMKGHSHVYWYRQLPEEGLKFMVYLQKENIIDESGMPKERFSAEFPKEGPSILRIQQVVRGDSAAYFCASSQRAGEAYNEQFFGPGTRLTVL.

The CDR3 coding sequence is TGTGCCAGCAGTTTGGCAAAGGGGTACGAGCAGTACTTC. Translated: CASSLAKGYEQYF. The chain couples TRBV12-3 or TRBV12-4 to TRBJ2-7, with D perhaps TRBD1 (5 bases). The ends were cut back, 3 bases at V and 4 bases at J, with 10 bases in the middle. The CDR3 runs to 13 residues.

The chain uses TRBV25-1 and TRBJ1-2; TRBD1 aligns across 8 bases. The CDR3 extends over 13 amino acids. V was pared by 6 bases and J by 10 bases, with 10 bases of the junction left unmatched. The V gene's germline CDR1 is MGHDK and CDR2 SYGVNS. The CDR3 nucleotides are TGTGCCAGCAGCCCCGGACAGGGAGGATCCTACACCTTC. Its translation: CASSPGQGGSYTF.

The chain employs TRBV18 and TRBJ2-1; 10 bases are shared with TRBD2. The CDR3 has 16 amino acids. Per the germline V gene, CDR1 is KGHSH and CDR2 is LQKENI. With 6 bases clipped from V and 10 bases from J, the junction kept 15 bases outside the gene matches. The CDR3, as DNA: TGTGCCAGCTCTCCTCCCCGGCTAGCGGGAGTGGACGAGCAGTTCTTC. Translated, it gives CASSPPRLAGVDEQFF.

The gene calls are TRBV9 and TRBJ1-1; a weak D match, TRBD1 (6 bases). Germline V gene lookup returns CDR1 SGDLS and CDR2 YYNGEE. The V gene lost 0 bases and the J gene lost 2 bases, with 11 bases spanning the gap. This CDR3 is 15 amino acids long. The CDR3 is CASSVGQAINTEAFF. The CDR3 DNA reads TGTGCCAGCAGCGTAGGACAGGCCATCAACACTGAAGCTTTCTTT. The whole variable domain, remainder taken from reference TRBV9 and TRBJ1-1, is DSGVTQTPKHLITATGQRVTLRCSPRSGDLSVYWYQQSLDQGLQFLIQYYNGEERAKGNILERFSAQQFPDLHSELNLSSLELGDSALYFCASSVGQAINTEAFFGQGTRLTVV.

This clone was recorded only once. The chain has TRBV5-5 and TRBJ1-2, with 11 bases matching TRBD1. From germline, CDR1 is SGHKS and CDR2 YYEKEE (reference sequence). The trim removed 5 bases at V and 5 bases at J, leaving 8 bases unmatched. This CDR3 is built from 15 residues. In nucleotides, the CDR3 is TGTGCCAGCAGTTCCCCCGGGACAGGGGGTTATGGCTACACCTTC. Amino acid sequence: CASSSPGTGGYGYTF.

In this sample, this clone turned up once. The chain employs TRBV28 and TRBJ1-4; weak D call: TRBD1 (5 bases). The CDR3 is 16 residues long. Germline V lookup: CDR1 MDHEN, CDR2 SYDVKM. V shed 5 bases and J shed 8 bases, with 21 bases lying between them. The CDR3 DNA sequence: TGTGCCAGCAGTCTATTTCCGGGCAGGGTACGAGAAAAACTGTTTTTT. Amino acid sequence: CASSLFPGRVREKLFF. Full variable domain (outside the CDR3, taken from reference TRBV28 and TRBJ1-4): DVKVTQSSRYLVKRTGEKVFLECVQDMDHENMFWYRQDPGLGLRLIYFSYDVKMKEKGDIPEGYSVSREKKERFSLILESASTNQTSMYLCASSLFPGRVREKLFFGSGTQLSVL.

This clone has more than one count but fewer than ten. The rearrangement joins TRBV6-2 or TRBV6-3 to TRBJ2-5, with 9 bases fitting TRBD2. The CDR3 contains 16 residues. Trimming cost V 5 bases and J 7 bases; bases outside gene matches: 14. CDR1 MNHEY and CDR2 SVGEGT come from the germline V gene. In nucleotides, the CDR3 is TGTGCCAGCAGTGGCGCTAGCGGGATCTCTCGGGTGACCCAGTACTTC. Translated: CASSGASGISRVTQYF.

The CDR3, as DNA: TGTGCCAGCAGCTTAGCGGGCAGGGGTCACGAGACCCAGTACTTC. Residues: CASSLAGRGHETQYF. The gene calls are TRBV7-2 and TRBJ2-5; TRBD1 might be the D (6 bases). This CDR3 is built from 15 residues. Germline values: CDR1 SGHTA, CDR2 FQGNSA. V dropped 0 bases and J dropped 5 bases, with 13 bases sitting between them. Drawing the rest from reference TRBV7-2 and TRBJ2-5, the complete variable domain is GAGVSQSPSNKVTEKGKDVELRCDPISGHTALYWYRQSLGQGLEFLIYFQGNSAPDKSGLPSDRFSAERTGGSVSTLTIQRTQQEDSAVYLCASSLAGRGHETQYFGPGTRLLVL.

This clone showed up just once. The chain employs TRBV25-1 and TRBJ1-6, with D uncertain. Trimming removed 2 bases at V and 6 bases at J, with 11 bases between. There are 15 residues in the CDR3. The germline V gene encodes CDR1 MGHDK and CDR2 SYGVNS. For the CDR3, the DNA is TGTGCCAGCAGTGAACAGGAATCTCCTAATTCACCCCTCCACTTT. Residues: CASSEQESPNSPLHF.

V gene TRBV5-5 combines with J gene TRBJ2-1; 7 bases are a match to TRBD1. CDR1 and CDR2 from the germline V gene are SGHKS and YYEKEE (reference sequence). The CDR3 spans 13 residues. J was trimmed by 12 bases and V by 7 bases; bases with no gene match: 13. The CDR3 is CASRVKGGGRQFF. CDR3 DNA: TGTGCCAGCCGGGTTAAAGGGGGCGGCCGGCAGTTCTTC.

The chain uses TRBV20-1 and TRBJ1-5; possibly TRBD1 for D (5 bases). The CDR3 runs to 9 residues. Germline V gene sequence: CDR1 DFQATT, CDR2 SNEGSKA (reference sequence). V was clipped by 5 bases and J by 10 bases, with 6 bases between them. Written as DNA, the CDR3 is TGCAGTGCTGGGGCTCCCCAGCATTTT. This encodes CSAGAPQHF.

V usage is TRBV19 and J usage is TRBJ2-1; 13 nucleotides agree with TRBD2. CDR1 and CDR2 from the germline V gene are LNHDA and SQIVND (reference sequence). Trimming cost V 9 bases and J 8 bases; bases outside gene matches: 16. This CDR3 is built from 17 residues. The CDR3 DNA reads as TGTGCCAGCTCGGGACTAGCGGGGACGTCTCCAGTCCATGAGCAGTTCTTC. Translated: CASSGLAGTSPVHEQFF.

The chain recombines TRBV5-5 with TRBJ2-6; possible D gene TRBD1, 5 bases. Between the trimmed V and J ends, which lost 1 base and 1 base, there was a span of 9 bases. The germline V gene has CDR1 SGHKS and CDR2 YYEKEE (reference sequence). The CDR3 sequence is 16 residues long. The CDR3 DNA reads TGTGCCAGCAGCTTGCCGCAGGGATCTGGGGCCAACGTCCTGACTTTC. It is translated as CASSLPQGSGANVLTF.

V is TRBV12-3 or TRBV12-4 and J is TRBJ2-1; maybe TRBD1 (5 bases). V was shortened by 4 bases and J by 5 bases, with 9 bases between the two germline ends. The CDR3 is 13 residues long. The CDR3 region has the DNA TGTGCCAGCAGTTCGACAGACAACAATGAGCAGTTCTTC. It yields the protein CASSSTDNNEQFF.

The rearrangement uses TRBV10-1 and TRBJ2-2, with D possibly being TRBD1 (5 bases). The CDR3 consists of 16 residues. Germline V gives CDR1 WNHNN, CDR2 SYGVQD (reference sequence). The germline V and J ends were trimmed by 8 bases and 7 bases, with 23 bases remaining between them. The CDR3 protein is CASGLCHARENGELFF. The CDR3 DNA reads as TGCGCCAGCGGTCTTTGTCATGCCAGGGAAAACGGGGAGCTGTTTTTT.

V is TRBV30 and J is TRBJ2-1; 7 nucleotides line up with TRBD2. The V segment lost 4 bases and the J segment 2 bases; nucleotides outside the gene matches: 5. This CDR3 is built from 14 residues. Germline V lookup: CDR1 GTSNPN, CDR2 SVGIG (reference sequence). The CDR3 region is CAWMRLAAYNEQFF. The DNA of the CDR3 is TGTGCCTGGATGCGGCTAGCGGCCTACAATGAGCAGTTCTTC.

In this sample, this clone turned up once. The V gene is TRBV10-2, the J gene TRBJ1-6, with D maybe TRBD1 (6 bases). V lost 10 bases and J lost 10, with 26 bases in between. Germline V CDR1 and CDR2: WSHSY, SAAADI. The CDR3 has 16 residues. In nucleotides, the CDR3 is TGCGCCACCTGGGACGGACGTAGAACGGGGACATCACCCCTCCACTTT. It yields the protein CATWDGRRTGTSPLHF.